Here is one TCR beta chain with its context. As yet, its antigen is unknown. The data stem from a study of T cell therapy after organ transplantation. Study-wide context: After therapy, patients were monitored for about 29 weeks.

Study-level results: Poor CD8+ T cell yield may explain few expansions in nonresponders. Reconstitution after therapy seemingly combined transferred and product-undetected endogenous clonotypes. CD8 clonality fold change after therapy inversely tracked pretherapy clonality.

Using immunoSEQ multiplex PCR, the repertoire was profiled, and TCRdb retains in-frame clones only, with some absent. Among roughly 48,000 clones listed, about 94% were seen once. The CDR3 has 17 amino acids. Trimming took 1 base from V and 2 from J, leaving 16 bases between them. Germline loops: CDR1 SGHDN, CDR2 FVKESK. The clonotype comes from a human patient who had received a solid organ transplant and had CMV disease. V gene TRBV14 combines with J gene TRBJ2-3; either TRBD1 or TRBD2 may fit D (5 bases each). The sequenced sample was CD8+ T cells from blood, obtained before autologous CMV-specific T cell therapy. The CDR3 DNA follows: TGTGCCAGCAGCCAAGGGTTGAAGGGGACCCTCACAGATACGCAGTATTTT. Amino acids: CASSQGLKGTLTDTQYF. Drawing the rest from reference TRBV14 and TRBJ2-3, the complete variable domain is EAGVTQFPSHSVIEKGQTVTLRCDPISGHDNLYWYRRVMGKEIKFLLHFVKESKQDESGMPNNRFLAERTGGTYSTLKVQPAELEDSGVYFCASSQGLKGTLTDTQYFGPGTRLTVL.